These 7 T cell receptor beta chains were all obtained from the same sample, sequenced in a study of a mutant IDH1 vaccine in newly diagnosed glioma. Only in-frame clones appear in the TCRdb table, and some are missing; sequencing was by immunoSEQ multiplex PCR. The table has tens of thousands of clones, roughly four fifths seen once; the top ten hold about 9.6%. These receptors lack a known antigen. As for time point: week 47, end of study. In the vaccine, a single dose held 300 ug of the mutant IDH1 20-mer peptide, along with topical imiquimod. The sequencing used PBMCs, collected from a glioma patient whose treatment included an IDH1 peptide vaccine. The receptors here all came from a middle-aged man with glioma.

This chain connects TRBV27 to TRBJ2-5; a possible D gene is TRBD1 (6 bases). Germline V CDR1 and CDR2: MNHEY, SMNVEV (reference sequence). The CDR3 is 13 residues long. Trimming removed 6 bases from V and 8 bases from J, with 16 bases in between. CDR3 bases: TGTGCCAGCAGCCATGGGCCAGGGGATACCCAGTACTTC. Amino acid sequence: CASSHGPGDTQYF.

This clone was seen a handful of times. The CDR3 protein is CASSLGFYGYTF. DNA of the CDR3: TGTGCCAGCAGCCTTGGATTCTACGGCTACACCTTC. This chain links TRBV11-2 with TRBJ1-2, with D hard to call. Trimming removed 5 bases from V and 8 bases from J, with 12 bases in between. CDR3 size: 12 residues. CDR1 is SGHAT and CDR2 is FQNNGV in the germline V gene.

This clone was recorded only once. This sequence joins TRBV19 and TRBJ1-4; 10 nucleotides line up with TRBD1. The trim removed 1 base at V and 10 bases at J, leaving 9 bases unmatched. From germline, CDR1 is LNHDA and CDR2 SQIVND (reference sequence). The CDR3 covers 16 residues. CDR3 amino acids: CASSIGTGGVSRKLFF. CDR3 nucleotide sequence: TGTGCCAGTAGTATAGGGACAGGGGGTGTCTCAAGAAAACTGTTTTTT.

The V gene is TRBV28, the J gene TRBJ1-2, with D unresolved. The CDR3 is 16 amino acids. V was trimmed by 0 bases and J by 4 bases, leaving 15 bases between them. Germline V gene sequence: CDR1 MDHEN, CDR2 SYDVKM. CDR3 coding DNA: TGTGCCAGCAGTTTATGGACCTTCCCATCCCCCTATGGCTACACCTTC. It yields the protein CASSLWTFPSPYGYTF.

This clone was picked up one time. The gene calls are TRBV4-3 and TRBJ2-1; tentatively, D is TRBD1 or TRBD2 (5 bases each). The CDR3 has 16 amino acids. V dropped 5 bases and J dropped 8 bases, with 22 bases sitting between them. Germline CDR1 is LGHNA and CDR2 is YSLEER. CDR3 DNA sequence: TGCGCCAGCAGCATAAGGGGATTAGCGAGCAAGGATGAGCAGTTCTTC. It translates to CASSIRGLASKDEQFF.

This chain connects TRBV10-3 to TRBJ2-7, with D tentatively TRBD1 (6 bases). CDR3 size: 11 residues. Germline values: CDR1 ENHRY, CDR2 SYGVKD. The V gene lost 8 bases and the J gene lost 5 bases, with 10 bases spanning the gap. In nucleotides, the CDR3 is TGTGCCATCGGTCCAGGGGACGAGCAGTACGTC. It specifies CAIGPGDEQYV.

As to this clone: This sequence may be a read error, since a much larger clone differs from it by one base. This same CDR3 is encoded by further DNA sequences in the sample. This chain joins TRBV27 and TRBJ1-4, with D possibly matching TRBD1 (5 bases). The CDR3 length is 15 residues. V was cut by 9 bases and J by 7 bases, with 21 bases left in between. Germline CDR1 is MNHEY and CDR2 is SMNVEV (reference sequence). CDR3 nucleotide sequence: TGTGCCAGTAGATCCTTGGGGCCCGGGGTTGAAAAACTGTTTTTT. Its translation: CASRSLGPGVEKLFF.